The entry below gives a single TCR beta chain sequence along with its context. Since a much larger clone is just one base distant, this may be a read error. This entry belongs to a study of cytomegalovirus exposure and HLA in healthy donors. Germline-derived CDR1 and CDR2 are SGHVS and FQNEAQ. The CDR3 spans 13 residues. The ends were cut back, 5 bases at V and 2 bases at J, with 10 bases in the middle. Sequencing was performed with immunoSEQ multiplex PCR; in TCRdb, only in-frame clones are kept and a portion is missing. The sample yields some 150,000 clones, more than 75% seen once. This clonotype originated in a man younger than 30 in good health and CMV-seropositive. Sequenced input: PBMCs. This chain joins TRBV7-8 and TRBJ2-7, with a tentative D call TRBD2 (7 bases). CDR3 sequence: CASSLGGPYEQYF. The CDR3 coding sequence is TGTGCCAGCAGCCTGGGGGGGCCCTACGAGCAGTACTTC. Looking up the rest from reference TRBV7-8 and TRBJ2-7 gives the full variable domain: GAGVSQSPRYKVAKRGQDVALRCDPISGHVSLFWYQQALGQGPEFLTYFQNEAQLDKSGLPSDRFFAERPEGSVSTLKIQRTQQEDSAVYLCASSLGGPYEQYFGPGTRLTVT.